The present entry profiles one T cell receptor (beta chain) with its context. A CD45RA-negative memory subset and a CD45RA+ naive subset were separated from the CD4+ cells. The CDR3 runs to 16 residues. Trimming cost V 0 bases and J 2 bases, with 10 bases left between them. Germline CDR1 reads SGHAT; CDR2 reads FQDESV (reference sequence). The data were obtained in a study of shared clonotypes between healthy human individuals. As for the study in general: For every donor, three CD4 naive, three CD4 memory, two CD8 naive and one CD8 memory plates were used.

The assay was immunoSEQ multiplex PCR, and TCRdb's table has in-frame clones only and misses some. The profile shows 400,000 to 600,000 clones, 90% to 97% of them singletons. The source material was naive CD4+ T cells sorted from blood. As to subset: CD45RA+ positively selected. The rearrangement links TRBV11-1 to TRBJ2-2; D is possibly TRBD2 (6 bases). The TCR sequence derives from a woman aged 30 to 39 in good health. CDR3 amino acids: CASSLAGLANTGELFF. The CDR3 region has the DNA TGTGCCAGCAGCTTAGCGGGACTGGCAAACACCGGGGAGCTGTTTTTT.